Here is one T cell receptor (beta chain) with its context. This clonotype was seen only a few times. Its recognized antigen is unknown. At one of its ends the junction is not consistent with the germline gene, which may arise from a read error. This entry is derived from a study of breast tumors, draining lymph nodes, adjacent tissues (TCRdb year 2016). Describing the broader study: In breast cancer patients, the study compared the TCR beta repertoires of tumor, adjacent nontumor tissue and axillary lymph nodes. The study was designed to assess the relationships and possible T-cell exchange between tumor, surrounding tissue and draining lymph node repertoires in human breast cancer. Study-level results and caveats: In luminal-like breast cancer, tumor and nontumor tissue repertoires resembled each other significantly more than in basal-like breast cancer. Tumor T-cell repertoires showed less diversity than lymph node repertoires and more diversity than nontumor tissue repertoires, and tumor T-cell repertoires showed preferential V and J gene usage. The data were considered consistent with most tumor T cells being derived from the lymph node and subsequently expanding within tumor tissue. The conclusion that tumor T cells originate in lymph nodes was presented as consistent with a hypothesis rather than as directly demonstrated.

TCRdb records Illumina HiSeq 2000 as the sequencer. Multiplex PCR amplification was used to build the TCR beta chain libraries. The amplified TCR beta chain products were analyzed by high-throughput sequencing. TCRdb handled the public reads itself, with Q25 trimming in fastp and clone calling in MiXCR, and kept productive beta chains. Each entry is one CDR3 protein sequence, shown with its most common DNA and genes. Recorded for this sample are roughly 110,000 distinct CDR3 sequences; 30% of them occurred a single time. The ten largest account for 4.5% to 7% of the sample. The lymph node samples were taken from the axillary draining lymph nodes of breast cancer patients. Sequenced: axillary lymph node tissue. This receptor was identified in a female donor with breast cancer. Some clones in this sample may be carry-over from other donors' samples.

The sequence in DNA is TGTGCCACCAGCAGAGATCGACAGCCAGATGAAAAACTGTCTTTT. It translates to CATSRDRQPDEKLSF. The chain links TRBV15 with TRBJ1-4; perhaps TRBD1 is the D gene, with 5 bases matching. The germline V gene (reference sequence) yields LNHNV for CDR1 and YYDKDF for CDR2. Spanning cysteine to phenylalanine, the CDR3 consists of 15 amino acids. The DNA shown is the 45-base CDR3, in frame from base 1. Reference TRBV15 and TRBJ1-4 proteins supply the regions before and after the CDR3; the full variable domain is: DAMVIQNPRYQVTQFGKPVTLSCSQTLNHNVMYWYQQKSSQAPKLLFHYYDKDFNNEADTPDNFQSRRPNTSFCFLDIRSPGLGDTAMYLCATSRDRQPDEKLSFGSGTQLSVL.